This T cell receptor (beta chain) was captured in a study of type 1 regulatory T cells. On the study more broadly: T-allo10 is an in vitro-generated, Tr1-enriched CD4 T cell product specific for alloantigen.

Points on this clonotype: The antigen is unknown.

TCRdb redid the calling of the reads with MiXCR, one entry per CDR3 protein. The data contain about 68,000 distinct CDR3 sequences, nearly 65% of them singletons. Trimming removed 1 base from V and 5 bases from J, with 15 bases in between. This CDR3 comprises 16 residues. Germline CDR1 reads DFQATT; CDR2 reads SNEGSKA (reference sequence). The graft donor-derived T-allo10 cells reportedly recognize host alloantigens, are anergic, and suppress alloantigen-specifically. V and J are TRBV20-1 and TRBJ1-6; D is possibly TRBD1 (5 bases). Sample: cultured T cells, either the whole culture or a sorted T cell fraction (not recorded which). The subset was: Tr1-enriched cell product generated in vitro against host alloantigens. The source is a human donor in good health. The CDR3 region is CSARVGGVTNNSPLHF. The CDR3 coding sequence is TGCAGTGCTAGAGTTGGGGGGGTAACCAATAATTCACCCCTCCACTTT.